The next 6 T cell receptor beta chains were all read from a single sample in a study of CD8+CD57+ T cells in acquired aplastic anemia. Researchers used genomic DNA as the template to profile TCR beta VDJ and CDR3. MiXCR, applied by TCRdb to the reads, yields one record per CDR3 protein. The data hold approximately 80,000 distinct CDR3 sequences, with roughly two thirds observed a single time. By flow cytometry, patients selected for sequencing had shown an expansion of CD8+CD57+ cells. The source material was sorted CD4+, CD8+, or CD8+CD57+ T cells (not recorded which) from PBMCs. The source of these receptors is a human donor with aplastic anemia.

The chain employs TRBV7-9 and TRBJ1-1; D is uncertain. The V gene lost 0 bases and the J gene lost 3 bases, with 8 bases spanning the gap. The CDR3 contains 14 residues. Germline V gene data show CDR1 as SEHNR and CDR2 as FQNEAQ (reference sequence). DNA of the CDR3: TGTGCCAGCAGCTTAGCTAGGGCAGACACTGAAGCTTTCTTT. This sequence encodes CASSLARADTEAFF.

The rearrangement links TRBV19 to TRBJ2-7, with TRBD1 identical over 7 bases. V gave up 5 bases and J gave up 5 bases; unmatched junction bases: 9. Germline lookup yields CDR1 LNHDA and CDR2 SQIVND (reference sequence). The CDR3 spans 14 residues. The CDR3 protein is CASSLQGSSDEQYF. In DNA form, the CDR3 reads TGTGCCAGTAGTTTACAGGGGAGTTCTGACGAGCAGTACTTC.

Points on this clonotype: The junction and the germline gene differ at one end; a read error may be behind it. This chain joins TRBV10-1 and TRBJ1-1; 7 bases are a match to TRBD1. Germline CDR1 reads WNHNN; CDR2 reads SYGVQD (reference sequence). CDR3 length: 14 amino acids. The CDR3 sequence is CAISEPTGYTEAFF. The CDR3 DNA follows: TGTGCCATCAGTGAGCCGACAGGGTACACTGAAGCTTTCTTT.

This clonotype showed up many times. The rearrangement links TRBV15 to TRBJ2-7; D is possibly TRBD2 (6 bases). This CDR3 contains 13 residues. Germline CDR1 LNHNV, CDR2 YYDKDF (reference sequence). Trimming took 1 base from V and 6 from J, leaving 10 bases between them. CDR3: CATSRGGTSEQYF. CDR3 in DNA: TGTGCCACCAGCAGAGGCGGGACGAGCGAGCAGTACTTC.

The sample holds one count of this clonotype. The rearrangement joins TRBV5-5 to TRBJ2-1; a possible D gene is TRBD1 (6 bases). This CDR3 has 14 amino acids. Germline V lookup: CDR1 SGHKS, CDR2 YYEKEE (reference sequence). With 2 bases removed from V and 7 bases from J, the gap between germline ends came to 13 bases. This CDR3 is CASSFVTGLNEQFF. The CDR3 DNA reads as TGTGCCAGCAGCTTCGTAACAGGGCTGAATGAGCAGTTCTTC.

The chain is built from TRBV20-1 and TRBJ2-7; 8 bases are shared with TRBD2. The CDR3 totals 16 residues. Germline-derived CDR1 and CDR2 are DFQATT and SNEGSKA (reference sequence). The ends lost 3 bases at V and 0 bases at J; junction bases unmatched: 10. The CDR3 sequence is CSARAQLAAYSYEQYF. For the CDR3, the DNA is TGCAGTGCTAGGGCCCAACTAGCGGCTTACTCCTACGAGCAGTACTTC.